This is a list of T cell receptor beta chains from one sample in a study of blood T cells in healthy people across ages. TCRdb reprocessed the 5' RACE reads with MiXCR, giving one entry per CDR3 protein. Of under 800,000 distinct CDR3 sequences detected, around 21% appear once; the ten largest clones hold roughly 3.4%. Sample: blood. The source of these receptors is a man in his 70s in good health. The CDR3 runs from the conserved cysteine through the conserved F or W. D genes are given only for firm matches. Expanded clones get a size class; other rows say once, few or many, or leave the size out.

D gene: TRBD1
J gene: TRBJ2-5
clone size: NA
V gene: TRBV5-1
CDR3 protein: CASSLAGQERETQYF
CDR3 DNA: TGCGCCAGCAGCTTGGCGGGACAGGAAAGGGAGACCCAGTACTTC

D gene: NA
J gene: TRBJ1-5
clone size: few
V gene: TRBV12-3/TRBV12-4
CDR3 protein: CASSLAMDSNQPQHF
CDR3 DNA: TGTGCCAGCAGTTTAGCGATGGATAGCAATCAGCCCCAGCATTTT

D gene: NA
J gene: TRBJ1-6
clone size: NA
V gene: TRBV9
CDR3 protein: CASSVDARENSPLHF
CDR3 DNA: TGTGCCAGCAGCGTAGACGCCCGGGAGAATTCACCCCTCCACTTT

D gene: TRBD2
J gene: TRBJ2-3
clone size: NA
V gene: TRBV27
CDR3 protein: CASSSTRTSGNSPQYF
CDR3 DNA: TGTGCCAGCAGTTCGACCCGGACTAGCGGGAACTCCCCGCAGTATTTT

D gene: NA
J gene: TRBJ2-3
clone size: few
V gene: TRBV3-1
CDR3 protein: CASSQPRAPDTQYF
CDR3 DNA: TGTGCCAGCAGCCAACCGAGGGCCCCAGATACGCAGTATTTT

D gene: NA
J gene: TRBJ2-5
clone size: many
V gene: TRBV6-2/TRBV6-3
CDR3 protein: CASNQETQYF
CDR3 DNA: TGTGCCAGCAACCAAGAGACCCAGTACTTC

D gene: TRBD1
J gene: TRBJ2-7
clone size: NA
V gene: TRBV28
CDR3 protein: CASRPGQGSSEQYF
CDR3 DNA: TGTGCCAGCAGGCCGGGACAGGGGTCCTCCGAGCAGTACTTC

D gene: TRBD1
J gene: TRBJ2-7
clone size: NA
V gene: TRBV20-1
CDR3 protein: CSARDRTGVHEQYF
CDR3 DNA: TGCAGTGCTAGAGATCGGACAGGGGTCCACGAGCAGTACTTC

D gene: TRBD2
J gene: TRBJ2-3
clone size: NA
V gene: TRBV6-1
CDR3 protein: CASSWILAGHGDTQYF
CDR3 DNA: TGTGCCAGCAGCTGGATACTAGCGGGGCACGGAGATACGCAGTATTTT

D gene: NA
J gene: TRBJ2-1
clone size: NA
V gene: TRBV12-5
CDR3 protein: CASGLSDHNEQFF
CDR3 DNA: TGTGCTAGTGGTTTGTCGGACCACAATGAGCAGTTCTTC

D gene: NA
J gene: TRBJ1-2
clone size: NA
V gene: TRBV28
CDR3 protein: CASSSYSKSYGYAF
CDR3 DNA: TGTGCCAGCAGTTCCTACAGTAAATCCTATGGCTACGCCTTC

D gene: NA
J gene: TRBJ1-1
clone size: NA
V gene: TRBV2
CDR3 protein: CASTRLGGWTEAFF
CDR3 DNA: TGTGCCAGCACCAGGCTGGGGGGCTGGACTGAAGCTTTCTTT

D gene: NA
J gene: TRBJ2-5
clone size: NA
V gene: TRBV10-3
CDR3 protein: CAARGGETRYF
CDR3 DNA: TGTGCCGCGCGAGGGGGAGAGACCCGGTACTTC

D gene: NA
J gene: TRBJ2-7
clone size: NA
V gene: TRBV10-3
CDR3 protein: CAISVSISYEQYF
CDR3 DNA: TGTGCCATCAGTGTTTCAATATCCTACGAGCAGTACTTC

D gene: NA
J gene: TRBJ1-2
clone size: many
V gene: TRBV4-3
CDR3 protein: CASSQDRGVGYTF
CDR3 DNA: TGCGCCAGCAGCCAAGATCGAGGCGTGGGCTACACCTTC

D gene: NA
J gene: TRBJ2-1
clone size: few
V gene: TRBV29-1
CDR3 protein: CSVAGKGRSYNEQFF
CDR3 DNA: TGCAGCGTCGCGGGGAAGGGGCGCTCCTACAATGAGCAGTTCTTC

D gene: NA
J gene: TRBJ2-7
clone size: few
V gene: TRBV7-9
CDR3 protein: CASSLDGRLEQYF
CDR3 DNA: TGTGCCAGCAGCTTAGATGGCCGACTCGAGCAGTACTTC

D gene: NA
J gene: TRBJ2-3
clone size: NA
V gene: TRBV28
CDR3 protein: CASSFGSGLTGNTDTQYF
CDR3 DNA: TGTGCCAGCAGTTTCGGTTCAGGGCTTACGGGGAACACAGATACGCAGTATTTT

D gene: NA
J gene: TRBJ2-7
clone size: NA
V gene: TRBV12-3/TRBV12-4
CDR3 protein: CASSSAGSTYEQYF
CDR3 DNA: TGTGCCAGCAGTTCCGCAGGATCAACCTACGAGCAGTACTTC

D gene: NA
J gene: TRBJ1-4
clone size: many
V gene: TRBV6-6
CDR3 protein: CASTKTGGAIEKLFF
CDR3 DNA: TGTGCCAGCACCAAAACGGGGGGGGCCATTGAAAAACTGTTTTTT

D gene: TRBD1
J gene: TRBJ1-2
clone size: NA
V gene: TRBV2
CDR3 protein: CASRDPDRGRLPYGYTF
CDR3 DNA: TGTGCCAGTCGGGATCCGGACAGGGGGCGCCTACCGTATGGCTACACCTTC

D gene: TRBD1
J gene: TRBJ2-5
clone size: many
V gene: TRBV2
CDR3 protein: CASRGQAKETQYF
CDR3 DNA: TGTGCCAGCAGGGGACAGGCTAAAGAGACCCAGTACTTC

D gene: NA
J gene: TRBJ1-2
clone size: few
V gene: TRBV12-3/TRBV12-4
CDR3 protein: CASSLEGRGHYGYTF
CDR3 DNA: TGTGCCAGCAGTTTAGAGGGCAGGGGCCACTATGGCTACACCTTC

D gene: TRBD2
J gene: TRBJ2-3
clone size: few
V gene: TRBV7-9
CDR3 protein: CASSSWLAETTDTQYF
CDR3 DNA: TGTGCCAGCAGCTCGTGGCTAGCGGAGACCACAGATACGCAGTATTTT

D gene: NA
J gene: TRBJ1-3
clone size: NA
V gene: TRBV9
CDR3 protein: CASSPRTSSGNTIYF
CDR3 DNA: TGTGCCAGCAGCCCTCGGACGAGCTCTGGAAACACCATATATTTT

D gene: NA
J gene: TRBJ1-1
clone size: many
V gene: TRBV3-1
CDR3 protein: CASSRLQGTEAFF
CDR3 DNA: TGTGCCAGCAGCCGCCTACAGGGCACTGAAGCTTTCTTT

D gene: TRBD2
J gene: TRBJ2-7
clone size: NA
V gene: TRBV7-2
CDR3 protein: CASSLTASGPREQYF
CDR3 DNA: TGTGCCAGCAGCTTGACGGCTAGCGGCCCTAGGGAGCAGTACTTC

D gene: NA
J gene: TRBJ2-2
clone size: many
V gene: TRBV5-1
CDR3 protein: CASGPNTGELFF
CDR3 DNA: TGCGCCAGCGGCCCTAACACCGGGGAGCTGTTTTTT